The source of this T cell receptor (beta chain) is a study of T cells in Graves' hyperthyroidism and ophthalmopathy. Study findings and constraints: A 13 V-J signature model discriminated ophthalmopathy versus stable hyperthyroidism.

Amplified regions were TCR beta CDR3 sequences from RNA transcripts. The study used the HTBI primer set for a first-round RT-PCR of the TCR CDR3. TCRdb fed the multiplex PCR reads into MiXCR, producing one record per CDR3 protein. Counted here are some 600,000 distinct CDR3 sequences, around 13% occurring once; the ten biggest clones make up 4.5% to 6%. Germline CDR1 and CDR2: SGHTA and FQGNSA. The CDR3 runs to 12 residues. V dropped 6 bases and J dropped 5 bases, with 10 bases sitting between them. This clonotype was seen ten or more times. Its target is unknown. The hyperthyroidism was newly diagnosed and had lasted under 2 months; the patients were aged 18 to 65. The PBMCs had their origin in 10 ml of fresh peripheral blood.

This TCR came from a woman aged 30 to 39 with Graves' hyperthyroidism that later progressed to Graves' ophthalmopathy. Sequenced sample: blood. This chain uses TRBV7-2 with TRBJ2-5; D remains unclear. This CDR3 is CASSIKGETQYF. The CDR3 DNA is TGTGCCAGCAGTATTAAAGGGGAGACCCAGTACTTC.